This TCR beta chain stems from a study of cytomegalovirus exposure and HLA in healthy donors. Comments on this clone: The antigen is not known.

Regarding the study as a whole: On later analysis, the bulk of CMV-associated TCR beta chains appeared to be HLA-restricted. Using the classifier, cytomegalovirus status was reportedly diagnosed with high specificity and sensitivity. In an earlier analysis, in approximately 570 donors, most V segments appeared productive either ~87% or ~30% of the time.

The CDR3 extends over 16 amino acids. CDR1 SGDLS and CDR2 YYNGEE come from the germline V gene. With 0 bases clipped from V and 5 bases from J, the junction kept 7 bases outside the gene matches. PCR employed 60 Vbeta and 13 Jbeta primers. Clones were sequenced by immunoSEQ multiplex PCR, and TCRdb holds only the in-frame ones, with some missing. Here the sample spans approximately 210,000 clones, more than 70% being singletons. Material for sequencing was PBMCs. The sequence came from a woman aged 40 to 55 in good health and CMV-seronegative. This chain joins TRBV9 and TRBJ2-3; 9 bases are a match to TRBD1. CDR3 nucleotides: TGTGCCAGCAGCGTAGCGGGACAGGGAATTGGAGATACGCAGTATTTT. Its protein is CASSVAGQGIGDTQYF.